The clone carrying this T cell receptor (beta chain) appeared a few times. The data belong to a study of early T cells in non-severe SARS-CoV-2 infection. MiXCR was run by TCRdb on the 5' RACE reads, yielding one entry per CDR3 protein. The top ten clones hold roughly 15% of a sample with about 35,000 distinct CDR3 sequences, about 5% of them seen once. CDR1 SGHTA and CDR2 FQGTGA come from the germline V gene. Deletions cut 5 bases from V and 2 bases from J, with 4 bases between. The CDR3 consists of 13 residues. Sequencing input: whole blood. V usage is TRBV7-3 and J usage is TRBJ2-6; D is unresolved. The clonotype comes from an adult who was a healthcare worker with PCR-confirmed SARS-CoV-2 infection or an uninfected control (not recorded which). As DNA, the CDR3 is TGTGCCAGCAGCCCCCCTGGGGCCAACGTCCTGACTTTC. It codes for CASSPPGANVLTF.